The T cell receptor (beta chain) described here comes from a study of beta chain features in type 1 diabetes. One heparinised blood draw, averaging about 120 mL, came from each donor. Reverse transcribing all isolated RNA meant expressed TCRB transcripts were sequenced. Measured with immunoSEQ multiplex PCR; TCRdb has only the in-frame clones, and not every one. The data contain under 400,000 clones, roughly 12% of them seen just once; the ten biggest clones take up 0.017%. Germline CDR1 SEHNR, CDR2 FQNEAQ (reference sequence). V was cut by 4 bases and J by 1 base, with 10 bases left in between. The CDR3 sequence is 15 residues long. This clone was counted a few times. Its specificity is not known. Overall study results and limits: The similarity of naive, central memory and Treg TCRB repertoires appeared greater among patients than among healthy donors.

The chain uses TRBV7-9 and TRBJ2-2; a possible D gene is TRBD2 (5 bases). The specimen sequenced was naive CD4+ T cells from blood. This clonotype was sampled from a man aged 18 to 29 in good health. Here the CDR3 reads CASSSWAGNTGELFF. Here the CDR3 DNA reads TGTGCCAGCAGCTCATGGGCGGGGAACACCGGGGAGCTGTTTTTT. Full variable domain (missing parts from reference TRBV7-9 and TRBJ2-2): DTGVSQNPRHKITKRGQNVTFRCDPISEHNRLYWYRQTLGQGPEFLTYFQNEAQLEKSRLLSDRFSAERPKGSFSTLEIQRTEQGDSAMYLCASSSWAGNTGELFFGEGSRLTVL.